This paragraph covers one T cell receptor beta chain sequence. The sample belongs to a study of blood T cell repertoires in COVID-19. The wider study: There were acute and convalescent COVID-19 samples, and they came from the United States, Italy and Spain.

Assignments of participants to cohorts depended upon their own reported clinical history. Recovered Cohort 3 donors showed two negative PCRs, clearance, or symptom resolution. CDR3 length equals 16 residues. Trimming stripped 0 bases from V and 4 bases from J, with 16 bases between. Germline-derived CDR1 and CDR2 are MGHRA and YSYEKL. Authors' methods: Amplification from reference gene primers served as the basis for estimated nucleated cell counts. Some clones are missing from TCRdb's copy, which holds only in-frame ones; the method was immunoSEQ multiplex PCR. Clone size and V and J calls were adopted from that table, with D and trimming inferred from the DNA. In the table there are hundreds of thousands of clones, about 89% of which are singletons.

The specimen sequenced was PBMCs or T cells enriched from blood (not recorded which). The chain is built from TRBV4-1 and TRBJ2-7; D possibly corresponds to TRBD2 (6 bases). The sequence derives from a woman aged 40 to 50 who had recovered from COVID-19. The CDR3: CASSQDVVAASYEQYF. The DNA for the CDR3 is TGCGCCAGCAGCCAAGATGTGGTAGCGGCGAGTTACGAGCAGTACTTC.